The clone carrying this T cell receptor (beta chain) was seen repeatedly, ten times or more. This record belongs to a study of T cells after yellow fever vaccination. This CDR3 is 12 amino acids long. The V end lost 6 bases, the J end lost 9 bases, and 12 bases lay between the germline ends. TCRdb reanalysed the 5' RACE reads using MiXCR and keeps one entry per CDR3 protein. The sample has about 580,000 distinct CDR3 sequences; about a sixth are singletons. Here the sequenced sample was PBMCs, taken 5 days after the first yellow fever vaccination. The sequence was obtained from a man between 18 and 35 years old who received the YFV17D yellow fever vaccine. This chain connects TRBV12-3 or TRBV12-4 to TRBJ1-5; D remains unclear. CDR3 sequence reads: CASSPDGGPQHF. The CDR3 DNA reads TGTGCCAGCAGCCCGGACGGAGGGCCCCAGCATTTT.